This T cell receptor beta chain was retrieved from a study of OX40 agonist ivuxolimab in advanced cancers. Background on the whole study: Ivuxolimab was an agonistic, fully human IgG2 monoclonal antibody directed against OX40 (CD134), a costimulatory receptor. Partial responses were achieved by three dose-escalation patients, of whom one had hepatocellular carcinoma and two had cutaneous melanoma. The paper covers the monotherapy dose-escalation part of the phase I ivuxolimab trial, which included N ≈ 50 patients. Patients were allowed to have had prior anti-PD-1, anti-PD-L1 or anti-CTLA-4 therapy, and approximately 40% of the dose-escalation patients had been treated with checkpoint inhibitors. In the dose-escalation cohort, 70% to 85% of patients were male, and the mean age was roughly 56 years with a range of about 23 to 79. The purpose of peripheral TCRbeta sequencing was to test whether ivuxolimab changed TCR sequence diversity and led to clonal T-cell expansion. Among the approximately 50 dose-escalation patients, some 20 had hepatocellular carcinoma, roughly 15 melanoma, 9 renal cell carcinoma and 9 head and neck cancer. Intravenous ivuxolimab was administered to patients every 2 weeks at six dose levels: 0.01, 0.1, 0.3, 1.5, 3 and 10 mg/kg.

For sequencing of the TCRbeta CDR3 region, genomic DNA was extracted from the sorted cells. The immunoSEQ Assay was used for sequencing of TCRbeta CDR3 regions. As stored in TCRdb, this immuneACCESS dataset retains in-frame rearrangements with V and J assigned. A fraction of the clones does not appear; measured against another copy, unresolved V genes explain less than half of the discrepancy, and the remainder lacks a known reason. Within this sample are 50,000 to 65,000 clones, with around 85% of them counted one time only. The ten largest clones represent around 1% of the sample. What the authors observed across the whole study: Low levels of normalized T-cell clonal expansion were also shown by some nonresponding patients. On average, CD8+ T cells showed more expanded clones than CD4+ T cells after ivuxolimab. In the 0.1-3.0 mg/kg groups, partial responders had among the lowest normalized peripheral clonal expansion, particularly in CD8+ T cells. The antigen specificity of the clonally expanded peripheral T cells was not determined. At doses of 0.1 to 3.0 mg/kg, clonal expansion of both CD4+ and CD8+ blood T cells was observed from baseline to week 6.

A remark on this clone: Its recognized antigen is unknown. Qualities for individual bases were not recorded, and no much larger clone is one base off.

V is clipped by 1 base and J by 5 bases, and the sequence between their germline boundaries is 2 bases long. The germline V gene (reference sequence) gives CDR1 as DFQATT and CDR2 as SNEGSKA. The CDR3, cysteine through phenylalanine, is 10 amino acids long. Of all the DNA, just the CDR3 is kept, 30 bases in frame from base 1. Patients with a history of autoimmune disease or receiving systemic immunosuppression were excluded from the trial. Peripheral blood for TCR sequencing was collected from all dose cohorts at baseline, on cycle 4 day 1, and on cycle 7 day 1. The samples were drawn from a first-in-human, open-label, multicenter phase I dose-escalation trial of ivuxolimab. Adults with locally advanced or metastatic melanoma, renal cell carcinoma, hepatocellular carcinoma or head and neck squamous cell carcinoma were enrolled in the trial. Before TCR sequencing, CD4+ and CD8+ T cells were separately sorted from peripheral blood.

This TCR derives from an adult with an advanced solid tumor such as melanoma, head and neck, liver or kidney cancer. The V gene is TRBV20-1 and the J gene is TRBJ1-2; no D gene is confidently identified. The sequenced sample was CD4+ or CD8+ T cells sorted from blood, obtained in a trial of the OX40 agonist ivuxolimab. The DNA reads as follows: TGCAGTGCTAGAGGGTATGGCTACACCTTC. This sequence encodes CSARGYGYTF.